These 14 T cell receptor beta chains originate from one sample sequenced in a study of T cells after yellow fever vaccination. Using its own MiXCR run on the 5' RACE reads, TCRdb lists one record per CDR3 protein. The sample contains around 250,000 distinct CDR3 sequences, less than 8.5% of which appear only once. This sample comprised CD4+ T cells sorted from PBMCs, obtained 15 days after the yellow fever booster vaccination. These TCRs come from a man aged 25 to 45 who received the YFV17D yellow fever vaccine.

This clonotype was picked up many times. The V gene is TRBV6-2 or TRBV6-3, the J gene TRBJ2-1; 13 bases map to TRBD2. The germline CDR1 and CDR2 sequences are MNHEY and SVGEGT. The CDR3 consists of 17 residues. J lost 7 bases, V lost 3 bases, and 9 bases had no gene match. The CDR3 here is CASSYTSGRAVSNEQFF. The DNA of the CDR3 is TGTGCCAGCAGTTATACTAGCGGGAGGGCCGTTTCAAATGAGCAGTTCTTC.

This clonotype was recorded many times. The J gene is TRBJ1-2, the V gene TRBV6-2 or TRBV6-3; 10 bases fit TRBD1. V shed 6 bases and J 3 bases; nucleotides not matched to a gene: 13. The CDR3 runs 17 residues. Germline V lookup: CDR1 MNHEY, CDR2 SVGEGT. CDR3 nucleotides: TGTGCCAGCAGACGCCCGGGACAGGGGACCCGAGACTATGGCTACACCTTC. It is translated as CASRRPGQGTRDYGYTF.

This clonotype occurred many times. The rearrangement uses TRBV14 and TRBJ2-2; D unclear. This CDR3 spans 13 amino acids. Germline CDR1 reads SGHDN; CDR2 reads FVKESK. V shed 1 base and J shed 7 bases, with 7 bases lying between them. The DNA for the CDR3 is TGTGCCAGCAGCCAAGGGGGTCACGGGGAGCTGTTTTTT. Translating gives CASSQGGHGELFF.

This clonotype was detected ten times or more. The rearrangement uses TRBV5-1 and TRBJ2-7; D gene uncertain. V lost 2 bases to trimming and J lost 5 bases, with 5 bases between them. Germline CDR1 reads SGHRS; CDR2 reads YFSETQ. The CDR3 loop spans 11 amino acids. CDR3 amino acids: CASSLRNEQYF. The CDR3 coding sequence is TGCGCCAGCAGCTTAAGGAACGAGCAGTACTTC.

The V and J genes are TRBV12-3 or TRBV12-4 and TRBJ2-1, with D possibly matching TRBD1 (6 bases). The CDR3 has 12 amino acids. V was shortened by 7 bases and J by 8 bases, with 12 bases between the two germline ends. The CDR3 DNA is TGTGCCAGCACTACAGGGTCGCATGAGCAGTTCTTC. Translated: CASTTGSHEQFF.

This clonotype was seen only a few times. CDR3 sequence (DNA): TGTGCCAGCTCACCAGTCTCGTCCGGAAACCCTAACTATGGCTACACCTTC. This encodes CASSPVSSGNPNYGYTF. The chain has TRBV18 and TRBJ1-2; D is undetermined. The CDR3 is 17 residues long. Germline-derived CDR1 and CDR2 are KGHSH and LQKENI. V lost 2 bases and J lost 0, with 16 bases in between.

The chain is built from TRBV4-3 and TRBJ2-7; 7 bases map to TRBD1. The J segment lost 5 bases and the V segment lost 0 bases, leaving 7 bases of the junction unmatched. Per germline, CDR1 LGHNA and CDR2 YSLEER. This CDR3 spans 15 amino acids. The CDR3 nucleotides are TGCGCCAGCAGCCAAGAGGCACAGGGGATCGACGAGCAGTACTTC. Protein: CASSQEAQGIDEQYF.

This chain connects TRBV5-6 to TRBJ2-1; TRBD2 matches 7 bases. Per germline, CDR1 SGHDT and CDR2 YYEEEE. There are 14 residues in the CDR3. After removal of 3 bases from V and 9 bases from J, the junction contained 9 bases not matched to a gene. This CDR3 reads CASSSRDYQVEQFF. In DNA, the CDR3 is TGTGCCAGCAGCTCGCGGGACTATCAGGTTGAGCAGTTCTTC.

This clonotype was seen a handful of times. V is TRBV3-1 and J is TRBJ2-2, with D maybe TRBD1 (5 bases). This CDR3 region has 14 residues. The germline V gene encodes CDR1 LGHDT and CDR2 YNNKEL (reference sequence). With 7 bases removed from V and 6 bases from J, the gap between germline ends came to 15 bases. The CDR3 DNA follows: TGTGCCAGCACCGATAGGGGCTTGCCCGGGGAGCTGTTTTTT. Residues: CASTDRGLPGELFF.

At least ten counts were recorded for this clonotype. Here the CDR3 reads CASSGQGMRYEQYF. CDR3 nucleotide sequence: TGTGCCAGCAGCGGACAGGGGATGAGGTACGAGCAGTACTTC. The gene calls are TRBV12-3 or TRBV12-4 and TRBJ2-7; 9 bases map to TRBD1. The V segment lost 6 bases and the J segment 4 bases; nucleotides outside the gene matches: 7. The CDR3 loop spans 14 amino acids.

This clonotype has a handful of counts. The chain combines TRBV20-1 with TRBJ2-5; D gene uncertain. Germline CDR1 reads DFQATT; CDR2 reads SNEGSKA (reference sequence). The length of the CDR3 is 11 residues. Trimming pared 2 bases from V and 4 bases from J, leaving 5 bases between. The CDR3 DNA reads TGCAGTGCTAGATTACGAGAGACCCAGTACTTC. Translating it yields CSARLRETQYF.

This clonotype came up a few times. This rearrangement joins TRBV7-2 to TRBJ1-6; D may be TRBD1 (6 bases). The CDR3 spans 13 residues. Per the germline V gene, CDR1 is SGHTA and CDR2 is FQGNSA. The ends were cut back, 5 bases at V and 15 bases at J, with 17 bases in the middle. The CDR3 DNA follows: TGTGCCAGCAGCGCCCACAGGGAGAGTCGCCTCCACTTT. It codes for CASSAHRESRLHF.

The J gene is TRBJ2-1, the V gene TRBV3-1; D call uncertain. The CDR3 spans 15 residues. Germline V lookup: CDR1 LGHDT, CDR2 YNNKEL (reference sequence). The ends were cut back, 1 base at V and 6 bases at J, with 13 bases in the middle. As DNA, the CDR3 is TGTGCCAGCAGCCAAGTTTATCTTATGACCAATGAGCAGTTCTTC. It is translated as CASSQVYLMTNEQFF.

This clonotype was recorded at least ten times. The chain combines TRBV2 with TRBJ2-3; 11 nucleotides line up with TRBD2. The CDR3 runs to 19 residues. With 7 bases clipped from V and 5 bases from J, the junction kept 20 bases outside the gene matches. Germline lookup yields CDR1 SNHLY and CDR2 FYNNEI. CDR3 DNA sequence: TGTGCCAGCAAATCATATAACCGATTAGCGGGAGGGCCTGGAGATACGCAGTATTTT. It specifies CASKSYNRLAGGPGDTQYF.